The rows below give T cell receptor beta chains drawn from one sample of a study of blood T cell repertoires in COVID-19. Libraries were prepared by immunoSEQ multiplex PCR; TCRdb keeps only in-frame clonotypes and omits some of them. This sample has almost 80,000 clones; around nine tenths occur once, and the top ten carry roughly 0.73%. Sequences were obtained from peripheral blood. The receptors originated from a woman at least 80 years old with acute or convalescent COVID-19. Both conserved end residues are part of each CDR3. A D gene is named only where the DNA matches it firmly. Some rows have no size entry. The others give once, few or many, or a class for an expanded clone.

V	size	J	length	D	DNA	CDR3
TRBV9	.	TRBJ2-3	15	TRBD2	TGTGCCAGCAGTCGGAGCGGGAGGAGCACAGATACGCAGTATTTT	CASSRSGRSTDTQYF
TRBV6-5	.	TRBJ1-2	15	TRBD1	TGTGCCAGCAGTTGGACAGGGGGCCCTAACTATGGCTACACCTTC	CASSWTGGPNYGYTF
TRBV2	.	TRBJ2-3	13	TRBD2	TGTGCCAGCGGGACTATCCCGGCAGATACGCAGTATTTT	CASGTIPADTQYF
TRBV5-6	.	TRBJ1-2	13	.	TGTGCCAGCAGCTTGGGGCAGGGCGAGGGCTACACCTTC	CASSLGQGEGYTF
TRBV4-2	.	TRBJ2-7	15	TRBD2	TGTGCCAGCAGCCGGGATAGCGGGGACCTCTACGAGCAGTACTTC	CASSRDSGDLYEQYF
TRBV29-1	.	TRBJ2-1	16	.	TGCAGCGTTGAGGGGTTAGCGAGCCGCTCCTACAATGAGCAGTTCTTC	CSVEGLASRSYNEQFF
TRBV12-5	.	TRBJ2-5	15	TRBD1	TGTGCTAGTGGTTTTCGGGCCGGGACAGAAGAGACCCAGTACTTC	CASGFRAGTEETQYF
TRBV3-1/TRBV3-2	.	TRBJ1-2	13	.	TGTGCCAGCAGCCAAGAACGAGGCTATGGCTACACCTTC	CASSQERGYGYTF
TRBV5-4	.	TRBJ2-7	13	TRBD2	TGTGCCAGCAGCTTGAACGGGGGGGGCGAGCAGTACTTC	CASSLNGGGEQYF
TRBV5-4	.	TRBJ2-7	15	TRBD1	TGTGCCAGCAGCTTGGGGGCGGACAGGCCCTACGAGCAGTACTTC	CASSLGADRPYEQYF
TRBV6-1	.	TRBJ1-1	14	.	TGTGCCAGCAGTGAACCGGGGAAGGACACTGAAGCTTTCTTT	CASSEPGKDTEAFF
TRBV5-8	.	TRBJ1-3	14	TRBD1	TGTGCCAGCAGCACGGGACAGACTGGAAACACCATATATTTT	CASSTGQTGNTIYF
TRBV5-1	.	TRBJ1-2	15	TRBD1	TGCGCCAGCAGCCCCGGGGGGACAGGGGAATATGGCTACACCTTC	CASSPGGTGEYGYTF
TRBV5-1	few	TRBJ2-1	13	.	TGCGCCAGCAGCTTAGGGGAAGCGGGTGAGCAGTTCTTC	CASSLGEAGEQFF
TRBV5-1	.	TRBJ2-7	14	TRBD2	TGCGCCAGCAGTCCTAGCGGGAGGAGGAACGAGCAGTACTTC	CASSPSGRRNEQYF
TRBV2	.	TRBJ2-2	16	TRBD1	TGTGCCAGCAGACGGGACAGGGCCCTAATCACCGGGGAGCTGTTTTTT	CASRRDRALITGELFF
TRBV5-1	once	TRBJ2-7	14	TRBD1	TGCGCCAGCAGCTTGGTAGGACAGGGGAGGGACCAGTACTTC	CASSLVGQGRDQYF
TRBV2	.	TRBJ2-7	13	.	TGTGCCAGCTTGATCGGGGGAAGCTACGAGCAGTACTTC	CASLIGGSYEQYF
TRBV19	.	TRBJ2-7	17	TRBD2	TGTGCCAGTAGTATTACCCCCGGGACTAGCGGGACCTACGAGCAGTACTTC	CASSITPGTSGTYEQYF
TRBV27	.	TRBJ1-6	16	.	TGTGCCAGCAGTTTACGACGGCGACAGTATAATTCACCCCTCCACTTT	CASSLRRRQYNSPLHF
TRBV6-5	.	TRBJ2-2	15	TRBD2	TGTGCCAGCAGGAGACTAGCGGAGGGCACCGGGGAGCTGTTTTTT	CASRRLAEGTGELFF
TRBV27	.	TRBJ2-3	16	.	TGTGCCAGCAGTCCCCAAACTAGTGTGGAGGGTGATACGCAGTATTTT	CASSPQTSVEGDTQYF
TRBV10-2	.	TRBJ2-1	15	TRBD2	TGCGCCAGCAGTGAACAGCGGGGTAATTACAATGAGCAGTTCTTC	CASSEQRGNYNEQFF
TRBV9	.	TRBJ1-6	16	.	TGTGCCAGCAGCGCCCCCGGTGAGGGGGTTAATTCACCCCTCCACTTT	CASSAPGEGVNSPLHF
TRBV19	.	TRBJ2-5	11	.	TGTGCCAGTAGTATACGAGAGACCCAGTACTTC	CASSIRETQYF
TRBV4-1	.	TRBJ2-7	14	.	TGCGCCAGCAGCCAAGGTAACAGAAACTACGAGCAGTACTTC	CASSQGNRNYEQYF
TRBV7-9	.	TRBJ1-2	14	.	TGTGCCAGCAGCTCCAGAACAGGTTTTGGGGGCTACACCTTC	CASSSRTGFGGYTF
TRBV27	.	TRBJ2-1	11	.	TGTGCCAGCAGCCGGTACAATGAGCAGTTCTTC	CASSRYNEQFF
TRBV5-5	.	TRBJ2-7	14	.	TGTGCCAGCAGCTATGACAGCCACTCCTACGAGCAGTACTTC	CASSYDSHSYEQYF
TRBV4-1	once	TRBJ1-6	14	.	TGCGCCAGCAGCAGTCAGTCCTATAATTCACCCCTCCACTTT	CASSSQSYNSPLHF
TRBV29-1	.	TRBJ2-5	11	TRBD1	TGCAGCGTAAAACGGGACAGGCGCCTAGACTTC	CSVKRDRRLDF
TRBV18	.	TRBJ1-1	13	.	TGTGCCAGCTCACCAGACCGGTACGGGTTAGCTTTCTTT	CASSPDRYGLAFF
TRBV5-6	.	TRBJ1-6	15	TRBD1	TGTGCCAGCAGCTTGGAAACAGGGGGAGACTCACCCCTCCACTTT	CASSLETGGDSPLHF
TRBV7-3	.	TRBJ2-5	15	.	TGTGCCAGCAGCTTGGCTGGTGGCTCCGGCGGGACCCAGTACTTC	CASSLAGGSGGTQYF
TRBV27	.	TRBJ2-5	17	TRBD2	TGTGCCAGCAGTGTGACTAGCGGGAGGATAAGGGAAGAGACCCAGTACTTC	CASSVTSGRIREETQYF
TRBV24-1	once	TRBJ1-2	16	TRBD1	TGTGCCACCAGTGATACTCGACAGGGGACGAAGGGTGGCTACACCTTC	CATSDTRQGTKGGYTF
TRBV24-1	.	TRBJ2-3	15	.	TGTGCCACCAGTTCCGGGAGTGGGTACACAGATACGCAGTATTTT	CATSSGSGYTDTQYF
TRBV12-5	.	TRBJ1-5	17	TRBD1	TGTGCTAGTGGTTTGATACAATCCGACAGGGAGTTTCAGCCCCAGCATTTT	CASGLIQSDREFQPQHF
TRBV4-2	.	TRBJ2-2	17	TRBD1	TGTGCCAGCAGCCACCCGTCCGGGACAGGGGAGGCTGGGGAGCTGTTTTTT	CASSHPSGTGEAGELFF
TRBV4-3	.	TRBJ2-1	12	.	TGCGCCAGCAGCCCTCAGGGAAGGGAGCAGTTCTTC	CASSPQGREQFF
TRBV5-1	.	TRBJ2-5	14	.	TGCGCCAGCAGCTTGGGCGGACAGCAAGAGACCCAGTACTTC	CASSLGGQQETQYF
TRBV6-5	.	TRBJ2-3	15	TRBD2	TGTGCCAGCAGGACTAGCGGGAGGGACACAGATACGCAGTATTTT	CASRTSGRDTDTQYF
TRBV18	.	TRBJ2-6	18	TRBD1	TGTGCCAGCTCACTCGGGACAGGGGACACCTCTGGGGCCAACGTCCTGACTTTC	CASSLGTGDTSGANVLTF
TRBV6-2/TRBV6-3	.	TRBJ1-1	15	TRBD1	TGTGCCAGCAGTTACTCGAGGACAGGGGAGACTGAAGCTTTCTTT	CASSYSRTGETEAFF
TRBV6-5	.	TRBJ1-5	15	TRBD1	TGTGCCAGCACCCGGACAGGGAATAGCAATCAGCCCCAGCATTTT	CASTRTGNSNQPQHF
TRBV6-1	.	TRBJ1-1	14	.	TGTGCCAGCAGTGAAGGTACAGTGAACACTGAAGCTTTCTTT	CASSEGTVNTEAFF
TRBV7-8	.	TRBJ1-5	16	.	TGTGCCAGCAGCCCTAACAGGGATTCATTTAATCAGCCCCAGCATTTT	CASSPNRDSFNQPQHF
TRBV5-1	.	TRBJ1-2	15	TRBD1	TGCGCCAGCAGCTCCGGGGGGACAGGGAGCTATGGCTACACCTTC	CASSSGGTGSYGYTF
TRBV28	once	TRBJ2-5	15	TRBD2	TGTGCCAGCAGTTTACTAGCGGGAGGGGGAGAGACCCAGTACTTC	CASSLLAGGGETQYF
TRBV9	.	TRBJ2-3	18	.	TGTGCCAGCAGCGTAGGCCAGAGGCCACACTTGTCCACAGATACGCAGTATTTT	CASSVGQRPHLSTDTQYF
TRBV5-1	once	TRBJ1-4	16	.	TGCGCCAGCAGAGACAGACCAAGGGCAGCTAATGAAAAACTGTTTTTT	CASRDRPRAANEKLFF
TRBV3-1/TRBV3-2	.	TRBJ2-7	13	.	TGTGCCAGCAGCCACGAGGGCAGGTACGAGCAGTACTTC	CASSHEGRYEQYF